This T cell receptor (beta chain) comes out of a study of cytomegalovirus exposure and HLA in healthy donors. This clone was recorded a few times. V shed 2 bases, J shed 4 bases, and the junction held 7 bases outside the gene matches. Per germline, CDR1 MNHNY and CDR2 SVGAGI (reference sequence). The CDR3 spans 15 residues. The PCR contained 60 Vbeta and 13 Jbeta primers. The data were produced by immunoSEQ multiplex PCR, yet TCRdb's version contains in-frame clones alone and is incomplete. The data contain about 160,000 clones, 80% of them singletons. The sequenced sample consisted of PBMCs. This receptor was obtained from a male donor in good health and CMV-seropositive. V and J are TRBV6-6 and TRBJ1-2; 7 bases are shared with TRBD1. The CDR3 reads CASSYQGGSSYGYTF. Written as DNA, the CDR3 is TGTGCCAGCAGTTACCAAGGGGGCTCTAGCTATGGCTACACCTTC.